The 7 T cell receptor beta chains below were found in one sample sequenced in a study of T cells in Graves' hyperthyroidism and ophthalmopathy. The source material, RNA transcripts, was used to amplify TCR beta CDR3 regions. TCR CDR3 regions were first amplified by RT-PCR with HTBI primers. TCRdb called the multiplex PCR reads again in MiXCR, with one record for every CDR3 protein. The sample records around 380,000 distinct CDR3 sequences, about 13% being singletons. Sample: blood. The receptor set was obtained from a man younger than 40 with Graves' hyperthyroidism that later progressed to Graves' ophthalmopathy.

The J gene is TRBJ1-5, the V gene TRBV19, with D maybe TRBD1 (5 bases). Germline V gives CDR1 LNHDA, CDR2 SQIVND (reference sequence). Trimming took off 6 bases at V and 3 bases at J, with 21 bases between the two ends. The CDR3 is made up of 17 amino acids. The CDR3 coding sequence is TGTGCCAGTAGCCTCCAGGTCGGGGGTCGGGACAATCAGCCCCAGCATTTT. Protein: CASSLQVGGRDNQPQHF.

This clonotype was recorded many times. The CDR3 sequence: CASKNENQPQHF. In DNA form, the CDR3 reads TGTGCCAGCAAGAATGAAAATCAGCCCCAGCATTTT. The chain is built from TRBV6-1 and TRBJ1-5; the D is unclear. Trimming pared 7 bases from V and 4 bases from J, leaving 8 bases between. Germline CDR1 is MNHNS and CDR2 is SASEGT. The CDR3 extends over 12 amino acids.

This chain links TRBV2 with TRBJ2-3; D is undetermined. The germline V and J ends were trimmed by 4 bases and 6 bases, with 5 bases remaining between them. Per germline, CDR1 SNHLY and CDR2 FYNNEI. The CDR3 runs to 11 residues. The CDR3 protein is CASSVGDTQYF. CDR3 DNA: TGTGCCAGCAGTGTGGGTGATACGCAGTATTTT.

This clonotype was counted many times. This chain uses TRBV10-3 with TRBJ1-5; D remains unclear. Trimming shortened V by 8 bases and J by 2 bases, and 10 bases separated the two germline ends. Germline V lookup: CDR1 ENHRY, CDR2 SYGVKD. The CDR3 contains 13 residues. The CDR3 region has the DNA TGTGCCATCGCTCCTGTGGGCAATCAGCCCCAGCATTTT. As protein: CAIAPVGNQPQHF.

The chain employs TRBV12-5 and TRBJ1-6; TRBD1 aligns across 8 bases. The CDR3 is 15 amino acids. Germline lookup yields CDR1 LGHNT and CDR2 FRNRAP. The V gene end was trimmed by 5 bases and the J gene end by 6 bases; junction bases not matched to a gene: 6. CDR3 protein: CASGKQGVGNSPLHF. The DNA of the CDR3 is TGTGCTAGTGGTAAACAGGGGGTGGGTAATTCACCCCTCCACTTT.

This clonotype was observed at least ten times. The V call is TRBV27, the J call TRBJ2-5; D might be TRBD1 or TRBD2, each matching 5 bases. Germline CDR1 and CDR2: MNHEY and SMNVEV (reference sequence). CDR3 size: 15 residues. The germline V and J ends were trimmed by 1 base and 7 bases, with 16 bases remaining between them. The CDR3 loop reads CASSLLSGLGVTQYF. DNA for the CDR3: TGTGCCAGCAGTTTATTGTCGGGGCTCGGGGTGACCCAGTACTTC.

This clonotype was observed many times. V and J are TRBV11-2 and TRBJ2-7; D is undetermined. Trimming cost V 2 bases and J 4 bases, with 6 bases left between them. Germline CDR1 and CDR2: SGHAT and FQNNGV. The CDR3 totals 12 residues. The CDR3, as DNA: TGTGCCAGCAGCTTATCCCAATACGAGCAGTACTTC. This sequence encodes CASSLSQYEQYF.